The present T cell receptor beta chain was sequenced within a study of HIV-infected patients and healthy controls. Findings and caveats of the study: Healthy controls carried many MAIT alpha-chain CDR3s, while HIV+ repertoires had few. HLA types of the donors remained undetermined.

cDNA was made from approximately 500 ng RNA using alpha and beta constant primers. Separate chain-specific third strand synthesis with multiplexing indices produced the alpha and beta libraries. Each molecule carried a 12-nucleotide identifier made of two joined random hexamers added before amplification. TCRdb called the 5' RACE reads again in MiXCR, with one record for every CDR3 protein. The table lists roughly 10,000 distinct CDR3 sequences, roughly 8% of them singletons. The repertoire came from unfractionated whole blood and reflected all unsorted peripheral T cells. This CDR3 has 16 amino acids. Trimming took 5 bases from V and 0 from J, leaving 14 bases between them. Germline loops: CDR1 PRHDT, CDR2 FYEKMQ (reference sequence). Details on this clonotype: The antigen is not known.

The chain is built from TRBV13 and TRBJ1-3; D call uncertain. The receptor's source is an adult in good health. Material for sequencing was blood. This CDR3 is CASSGLGPFSGNTIYF. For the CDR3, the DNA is TGTGCCAGCAGCGGGTTAGGGCCCTTCTCTGGAAACACCATATATTTT. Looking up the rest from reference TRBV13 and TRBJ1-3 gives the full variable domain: AAGVIQSPRHLIKEKRETATLKCYPIPRHDTVYWYQQGPGQDPQFLISFYEKMQSDKGSIPDRFSAQQFSDYHSELNMSSLELGDSALYFCASSGLGPFSGNTIYFGEGSWLTVV.